The present T cell receptor (beta chain) was sequenced within a study of blood T cell repertoires in COVID-19. Across the study: PBMCs, B-cell-depleted T cells, or T cells were the source of the cDNA or gDNA that made up the material.

Authors' processing steps: Scientists estimated how many nucleated cells there were by amplifying reference gene primers. Clones were sequenced by immunoSEQ multiplex PCR, and TCRdb holds only the in-frame ones, with some missing. That table is the source of V, J and clone size, and D and trimming were worked out from the DNA. This table has roughly 80,000 clones, about 90% appearing once. This clone was recorded once. The V end was cut by 7 bases, the J end by 7 bases, with 19 bases between. CDR1 is MNHEY, CDR2 SVGAGI, per germline. The CDR3 has 14 residues. Sequencing used peripheral blood. This TCR came from an elderly woman with acute or convalescent COVID-19. The chain joins TRBV6-5 to TRBJ1-1; maybe TRBD1 (5 bases). CDR3 coding DNA: TGTGCCAGCACAATCGGGACTCCGGGGCATGAAGCTTTCTTT. It yields the protein CASTIGTPGHEAFF.